The source of this T cell receptor (beta chain) is a study of blood T cell repertoires in COVID-19. Overall study: The cDNA or gDNA used as material had been derived from T cells, B-cell-depleted T cells, or PBMCs.

V shed 5 bases and J 6 bases; nucleotides not matched to a gene: 10. The CDR3 spans 15 residues. CDR1 and CDR2 from the germline V gene are MGHRA and YSYEKL. Some clones are missing from TCRdb's copy, which holds only in-frame ones; the method was immunoSEQ multiplex PCR. Counted here are some 300,000 clones, 70% to 90% occurring once; the ten biggest clones make up around 4.6%. This clone was recorded only once. The rearrangement links TRBV4-1 to TRBJ2-7; 10 bases fit TRBD1. Sequencing input: PBMCs or T cells enriched from blood (not recorded which). This sequence was found in a man aged 30 to 45 who had recovered from COVID-19. The CDR3 region has the DNA TGCGCCAGCAGCGCCCCGGGACAGGGGTTGGGCGAGCAGTACTTC. It translates to CASSAPGQGLGEQYF.